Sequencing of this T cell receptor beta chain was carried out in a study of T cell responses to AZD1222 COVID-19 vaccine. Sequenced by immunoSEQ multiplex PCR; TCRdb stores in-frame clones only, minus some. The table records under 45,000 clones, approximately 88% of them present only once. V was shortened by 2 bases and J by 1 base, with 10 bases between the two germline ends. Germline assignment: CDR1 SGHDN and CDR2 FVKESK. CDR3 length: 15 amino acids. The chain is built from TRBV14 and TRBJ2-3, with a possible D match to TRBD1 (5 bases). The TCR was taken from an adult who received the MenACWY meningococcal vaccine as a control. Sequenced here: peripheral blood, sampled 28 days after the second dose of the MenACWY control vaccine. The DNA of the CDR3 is TGTGCCAGCAGCCAATTAGGGGTGGGCACAGATACGCAGTATTTT. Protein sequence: CASSQLGVGTDTQYF.